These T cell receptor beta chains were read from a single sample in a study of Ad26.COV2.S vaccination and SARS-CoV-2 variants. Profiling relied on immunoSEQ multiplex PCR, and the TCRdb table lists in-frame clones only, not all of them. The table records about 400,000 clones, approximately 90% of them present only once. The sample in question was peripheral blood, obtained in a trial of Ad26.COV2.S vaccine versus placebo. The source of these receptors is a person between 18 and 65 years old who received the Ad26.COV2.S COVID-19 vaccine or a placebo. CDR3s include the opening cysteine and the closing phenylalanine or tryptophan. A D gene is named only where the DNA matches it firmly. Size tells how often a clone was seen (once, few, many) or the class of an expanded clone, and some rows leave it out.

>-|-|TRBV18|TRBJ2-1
CASSPYTGPPYNEQFF
TGTGCCAGCTCACCATATACAGGGCCCCCCTACAATGAGCAGTTCTTC
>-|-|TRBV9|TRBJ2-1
CASSAEGLYNEQFF
TGTGCCAGCAGCGCGGAGGGACTTTACAATGAGCAGTTCTTC
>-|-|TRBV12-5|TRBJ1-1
CASGLSAVQNTEAFF
TGTGCTAGTGGTTTGTCTGCCGTCCAGAACACTGAAGCTTTCTTT
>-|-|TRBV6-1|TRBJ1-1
CASSEWDEAFF
TGTGCCAGCAGTGAATGGGATGAAGCTTTCTTT
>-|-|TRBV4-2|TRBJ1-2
CASSQDGGGYGYTF
TGTGCCAGCAGCCAAGATGGAGGGGGCTATGGCTACACCTTC
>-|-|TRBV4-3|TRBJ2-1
CASSQYRESWDEQFF
TGCGCCAGCAGCCAATATCGGGAGTCGTGGGATGAGCAGTTCTTC
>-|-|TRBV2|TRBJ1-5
CASSTGYVTQPQHF
TGTGCCAGCAGTACCGGTTACGTAACTCAGCCCCAGCATTTT
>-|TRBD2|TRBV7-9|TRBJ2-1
CASSLGGRSYNEQFF
TGTGCCAGCAGCTTGGGCGGGAGGTCTTACAATGAGCAGTTCTTC
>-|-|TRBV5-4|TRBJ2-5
CASSPTRHIQETQYF
TGTGCCAGCAGCCCAACTCGACACATACAAGAGACCCAGTACTTC
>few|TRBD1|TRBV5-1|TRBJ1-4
CASSLASAGGWEKLFF
TGCGCCAGCAGCTTGGCCTCAGCAGGGGGCTGGGAAAAACTGTTTTTT
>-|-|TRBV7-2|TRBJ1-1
CASSFGPGNTEAFF
TGTGCCAGCAGCTTTGGACCCGGAAACACTGAAGCTTTCTTT
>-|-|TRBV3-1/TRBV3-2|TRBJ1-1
CASSRRGTEAFF
TGTGCCAGCAGCCGTCGGGGGACTGAAGCTTTCTTT
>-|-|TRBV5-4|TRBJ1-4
CASSPYGGEKLFF
TGTGCCAGCAGCCCGTACGGAGGTGAAAAACTGTTTTTT
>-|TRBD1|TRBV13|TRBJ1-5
CASSTGQGQQPQHF
TGTGCCAGCAGCACAGGACAGGGCCAACAGCCCCAGCATTTT
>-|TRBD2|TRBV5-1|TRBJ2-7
CASSLSGTSGSREYF
TGCGCCAGCAGCTTGTCAGGGACTAGCGGTTCGAGGGAGTACTTC
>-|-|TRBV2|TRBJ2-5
CASNPLTGQETQYF
TGTGCCAGCAATCCGCTGACAGGTCAAGAGACCCAGTACTTC
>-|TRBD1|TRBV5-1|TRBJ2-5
CASSLGGTGLETQYF
TGCGCCAGCAGCTTGGGTGGGACAGGGTTAGAGACCCAGTACTTC
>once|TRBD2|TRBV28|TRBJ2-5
CASSWGLAGGLETQYF
TGTGCCAGCAGTTGGGGTCTAGCGGGAGGTCTGGAGACCCAGTACTTC
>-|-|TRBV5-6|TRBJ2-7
CASSLFGYEQYF
TGTGCCAGCAGCTTGTTTGGATACGAGCAGTACTTC
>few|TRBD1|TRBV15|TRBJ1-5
CATSGGGTATAPQHF
TGTGCCACCAGCGGGGGAGGGACAGCGACGGCGCCCCAGCATTTT
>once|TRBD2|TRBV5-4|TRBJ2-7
CASSLSSGSGEQYF
TGTGCCAGCAGCTTGAGTAGCGGGAGTGGCGAGCAGTACTTC
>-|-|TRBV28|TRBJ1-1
CASSMTGPLGKAFF
TGTGCCAGCAGTATGACCGGGCCCCTCGGGAAAGCTTTCTTT
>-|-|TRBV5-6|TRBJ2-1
CASSPGMGGPSNEQFF
TGTGCCAGCAGCCCGGGGATGGGCGGGCCTTCCAATGAGCAGTTCTTC
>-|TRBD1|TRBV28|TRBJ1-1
CASSDRGWNTEAFF
TGTGCCAGCAGCGACAGGGGATGGAACACTGAAGCTTTCTTT
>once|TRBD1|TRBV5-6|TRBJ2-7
CASSYSRGLEPYEQYF
TGTGCCAGCAGTTATTCCAGGGGGCTTGAACCCTACGAGCAGTACTTC
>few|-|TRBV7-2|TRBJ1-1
CASSLLRQNTEAFF
TGTGCCAGCAGCTTACTTCGACAGAACACTGAAGCTTTCTTT
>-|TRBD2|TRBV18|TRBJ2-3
CASSSSLLAGSTDTQYF
TGTGCCAGCTCATCTTCATTACTAGCGGGTAGCACAGATACGCAGTATTTT
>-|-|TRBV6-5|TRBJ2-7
CASSYLSLDEQYF
TGTGCCAGCAGTTACCTCTCCCTTGACGAGCAGTACTTC
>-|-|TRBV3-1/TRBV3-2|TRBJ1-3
CASSQEVVSGNTIYF
TGTGCCAGCAGCCAAGAAGTAGTCTCTGGAAACACCATATATTTT
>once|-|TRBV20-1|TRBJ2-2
CSASRGSGNGELFF
TGCAGTGCTAGTCGGGGGAGTGGGAACGGGGAGCTGTTTTTT
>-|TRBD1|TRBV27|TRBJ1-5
CASSFGGGGQPQHF
TGTGCCAGCAGTTTTGGAGGGGGCGGTCAGCCCCAGCATTTT
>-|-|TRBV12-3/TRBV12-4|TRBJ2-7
CASSLAMNEQYF
TGTGCCAGCAGTTTAGCAATGAACGAGCAGTACTTC
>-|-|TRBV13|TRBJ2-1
CASSLLASHNEQFF
TGTGCCAGCAGCTTATTGGCAAGCCACAATGAGCAGTTCTTC
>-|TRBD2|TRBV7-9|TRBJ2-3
CASRPQAGGVTDTQYF
TGTGCCAGCAGACCTCAAGCGGGAGGGGTTACAGATACGCAGTATTTT
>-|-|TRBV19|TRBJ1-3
CASSIAAYSGNTIYF
TGTGCCAGTAGTATTGCGGCGTACTCTGGAAACACCATATATTTT
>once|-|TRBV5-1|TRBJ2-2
CASSLGHTTGELFF
TGCGCCAGCAGCTTGGGACACACCACCGGGGAGCTGTTTTTT
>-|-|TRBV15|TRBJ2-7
CATSREAGLVYEQYF
TGTGCCACCAGCAGAGAGGCAGGGCTAGTCTACGAGCAGTACTTC
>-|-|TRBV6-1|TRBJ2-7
CASSERGDRPYEQYF
TGTGCCAGCAGTGAACGGGGGGACAGACCCTACGAGCAGTACTTC
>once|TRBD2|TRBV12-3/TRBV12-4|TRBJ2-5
CASSTGGGTQYF
TGTGCCAGCAGCACGGGAGGAGGGACCCAGTACTTC
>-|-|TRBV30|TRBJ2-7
CALQEGSYEQYF
TGTGCCTTGCAGGAGGGGTCCTACGAGCAGTACTTC
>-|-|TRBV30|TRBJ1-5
CAWSAHGWTVSNQPQHF
TGTGCCTGGAGCGCTCATGGGTGGACAGTTAGCAATCAGCCCCAGCATTTT
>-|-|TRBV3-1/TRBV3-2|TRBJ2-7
CASSQNRVFREQYF
TGTGCCAGCAGCCAAAACAGGGTATTTCGCGAGCAGTACTTC
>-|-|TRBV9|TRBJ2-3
CASSPQDGTDTQYF
TGTGCCAGCAGCCCTCAAGACGGCACAGATACGCAGTATTTT
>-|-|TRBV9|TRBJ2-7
CASSPTILKPHEQYF
TGTGCCAGCAGCCCCACCATACTGAAACCCCACGAGCAGTACTTC
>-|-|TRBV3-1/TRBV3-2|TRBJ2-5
CASSSRVSQYF
TGTGCCAGCAGCAGTAGAGTATCCCAGTACTTC
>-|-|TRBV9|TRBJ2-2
CASSEGLNTGELFF
TGTGCCAGCAGCGAAGGACTGAACACCGGGGAGCTGTTTTTT
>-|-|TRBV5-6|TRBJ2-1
CASSLSQYNEQFF
TGTGCCAGCAGCTTATCCCAGTACAATGAGCAGTTCTTC
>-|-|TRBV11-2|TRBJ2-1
CASSRGGIINEQFF
TGTGCCAGCAGCAGGGGGGGGATTATCAATGAGCAGTTCTTC
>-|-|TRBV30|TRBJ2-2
CAWSLAKWNTGELFF
TGTGCCTGGAGTTTAGCGAAATGGAACACCGGGGAGCTGTTTTTT
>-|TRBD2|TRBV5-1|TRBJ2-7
CASSWGGVVPDEQYF
TGCGCCAGCAGCTGGGGGGGAGTTGTTCCCGACGAGCAGTACTTC
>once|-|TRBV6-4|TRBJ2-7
CASSQRGLRF
TGTGCCAGCAGTCAGAGGGGACTGCGGTTC
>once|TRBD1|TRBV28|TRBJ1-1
CASRPPTGGFTEAFF
TGTGCCAGCAGACCCCCCACAGGGGGCTTCACTGAAGCTTTCTTT
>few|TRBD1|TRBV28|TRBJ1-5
CASSPGTGGYSNQPQHF
TGTGCCAGCAGCCCCGGGACAGGGGGATATAGCAATCAGCCCCAGCATTTT
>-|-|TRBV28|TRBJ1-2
CASSFGSGTYGYTF
TGTGCCAGCAGTTTCGGCTCCGGGACCTATGGCTACACCTTC